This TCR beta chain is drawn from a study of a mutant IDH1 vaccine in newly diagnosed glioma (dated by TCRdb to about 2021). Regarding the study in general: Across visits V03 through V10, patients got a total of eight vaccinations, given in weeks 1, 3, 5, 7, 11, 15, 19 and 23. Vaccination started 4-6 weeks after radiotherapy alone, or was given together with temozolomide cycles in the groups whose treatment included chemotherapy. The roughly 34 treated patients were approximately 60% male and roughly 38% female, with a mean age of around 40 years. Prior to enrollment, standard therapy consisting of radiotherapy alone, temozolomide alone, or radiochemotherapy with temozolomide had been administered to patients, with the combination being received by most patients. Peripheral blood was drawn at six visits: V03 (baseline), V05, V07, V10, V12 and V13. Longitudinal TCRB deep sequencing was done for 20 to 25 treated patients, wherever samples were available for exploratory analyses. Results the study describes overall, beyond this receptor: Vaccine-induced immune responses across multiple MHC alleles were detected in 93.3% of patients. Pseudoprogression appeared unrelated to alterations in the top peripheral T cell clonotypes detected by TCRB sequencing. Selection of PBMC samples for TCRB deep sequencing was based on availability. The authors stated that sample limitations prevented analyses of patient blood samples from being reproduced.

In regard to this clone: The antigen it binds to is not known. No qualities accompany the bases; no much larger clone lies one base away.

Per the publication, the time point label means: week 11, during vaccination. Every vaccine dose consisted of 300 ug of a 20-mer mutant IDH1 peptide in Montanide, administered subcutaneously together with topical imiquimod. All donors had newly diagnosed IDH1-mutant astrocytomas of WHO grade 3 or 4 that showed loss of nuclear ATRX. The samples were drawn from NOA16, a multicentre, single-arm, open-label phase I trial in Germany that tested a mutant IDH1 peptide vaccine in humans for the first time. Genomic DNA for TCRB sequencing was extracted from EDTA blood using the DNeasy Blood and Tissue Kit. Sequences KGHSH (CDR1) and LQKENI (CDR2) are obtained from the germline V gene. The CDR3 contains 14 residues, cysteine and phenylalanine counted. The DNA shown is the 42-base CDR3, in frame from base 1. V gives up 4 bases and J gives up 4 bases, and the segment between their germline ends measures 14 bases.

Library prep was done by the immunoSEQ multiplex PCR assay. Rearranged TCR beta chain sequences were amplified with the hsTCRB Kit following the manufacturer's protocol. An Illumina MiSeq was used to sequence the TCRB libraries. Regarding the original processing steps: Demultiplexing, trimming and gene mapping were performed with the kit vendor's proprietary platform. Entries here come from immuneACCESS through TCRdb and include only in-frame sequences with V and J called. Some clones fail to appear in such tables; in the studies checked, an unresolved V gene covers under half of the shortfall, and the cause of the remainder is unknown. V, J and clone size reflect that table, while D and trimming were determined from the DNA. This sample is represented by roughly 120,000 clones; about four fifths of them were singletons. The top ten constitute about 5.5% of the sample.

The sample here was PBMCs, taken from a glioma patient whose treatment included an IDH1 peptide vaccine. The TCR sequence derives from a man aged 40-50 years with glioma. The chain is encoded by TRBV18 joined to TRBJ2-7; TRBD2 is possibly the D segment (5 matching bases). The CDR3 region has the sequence CASSLRAGDYEQYF. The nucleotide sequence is TGTGCCAGCTCACTCCGGGCCGGGGATTACGAGCAGTACTTC.